Listed here are 30 T cell receptor beta chains from one sample, sequenced in a study of T cell responses to AZD1222 COVID-19 vaccine. Data came from immunoSEQ multiplex PCR; TCRdb stores just in-frame clones and leaves some out. The sample lists about 140,000 clones; more than 75% were seen once. This material consisted of peripheral blood, taken 28 days after the second AZD1222 dose. These receptors were collected from an adult who received the AZD1222 COVID-19 vaccine.

This clone was seen only a few times. This rearrangement joins TRBV19 to TRBJ1-2; D gene unclear. The CDR3 is 18 amino acids. Looked up from germline, CDR1 is LNHDA and CDR2 is SQIVND (reference sequence). Trimming removed 6 bases at V and 3 bases at J, with 26 bases between. Here the CDR3 reads CASSLEGPTAVTDYGYTF. CDR3 bases: TGTGCCAGTAGCTTGGAGGGTCCGACCGCGGTAACAGACTATGGCTACACCTTC.

The rearrangement uses TRBV3-1 (or the pseudogene TRBV3-2) and TRBJ2-7, with D possibly TRBD2 on 6 matching bases. Deletions cut 5 bases from V and 6 bases from J, with 20 bases between. The CDR3 spans 15 residues. Germline V lookup: CDR1 LGHDT, CDR2 YNNKEL (reference sequence). CDR3 protein: CASSFGTFLRGEQYF. CDR3 nucleotide sequence: TGTGCCAGCAGCTTCGGGACTTTTCTCCGGGGCGAGCAGTACTTC.

The CDR3 is CASRQGTYEQYF. The CDR3 nucleotides are TGTGCCAGCAGACAGGGAACCTACGAGCAGTACTTC. The chain has TRBV6-5 and TRBJ2-7; weak D call: TRBD1 (6 bases). V lost 6 bases to trimming and J lost 2 bases, with 8 bases between them. CDR3 length: 12 amino acids. In germline, CDR1 is MNHEY, CDR2 SVGAGI.

CDR3 protein: CASRETGLSPLHF. The CDR3 DNA is TGTGCCAGCAGGGAAACAGGACTTTCACCCCTCCACTTT. The J gene is TRBJ1-6, the V gene TRBV28, with a possible D match to TRBD1 (5 bases). The V end lost 6 bases, the J end lost 9 bases, and 12 bases lay between the germline ends. The CDR3 has 13 residues. Germline V gives CDR1 MDHEN, CDR2 SYDVKM. Full variable domain (rest looked up from reference TRBV28 and TRBJ1-6): DVKVTQSSRYLVKRTGEKVFLECVQDMDHENMFWYRQDPGLGLRLIYFSYDVKMKEKGDIPEGYSVSREKKERFSLILESASTNQTSMYLCASRETGLSPLHFGNGTRLTVT.

V and J are TRBV5-6 and TRBJ1-4; the D is unclear. V lost 7 bases and J lost 8, with 21 bases in between. Germline lookup yields CDR1 SGHDT and CDR2 YYEEEE. The CDR3 runs 15 residues. CDR3 DNA sequence: TGTGCCAGCTGTAAGCGGACGGCGCTCGGGGAAAAACTGTTTTTT. Translation gives CASCKRTALGEKLFF.

This sequence joins TRBV15 and TRBJ1-5; unclear D gene. The CDR3 sequence is 14 residues long. The germline V and J ends were trimmed by 3 bases and 9 bases, with 15 bases remaining between them. Germline V gene lookup returns CDR1 LNHNV and CDR2 YYDKDF (reference sequence). CDR3 in amino acids: CATSSEISAPPQHF. CDR3 bases: TGTGCCACCAGCAGTGAGATCTCGGCTCCGCCCCAGCATTTT.

The genes are TRBV7-4 and TRBJ1-6, with a possible D match to TRBD1 (5 bases). This CDR3 comprises 19 residues. Looked up from germline, CDR1 is SGHVT and CDR2 is SQSDAQ. V lost 3 bases to trimming and J lost 0 bases, with 18 bases between them. The CDR3 DNA reads as TGTGCCAGCAGCTTGGGATGGGACTCCCAGAGCTCCTATAATTCACCCCTCCACTTT. Its translation: CASSLGWDSQSSYNSPLHF.

V and J are TRBV18 and TRBJ2-7; TRBD1 matches 10 bases. This CDR3 is 15 amino acids long. The germline V gene encodes CDR1 KGHSH and CDR2 LQKENI. With V trimmed by 7 bases and J by 2 bases, 8 bases remained unmatched. Here the CDR3 reads CASLGYGTGAYEQYF. The CDR3 nucleotides read TGTGCCAGCTTGGGCTATGGGACAGGGGCCTACGAGCAGTACTTC.

The V gene is TRBV10-3, the J gene TRBJ1-1; D may be TRBD1 (5 bases). The CDR3 extends over 14 amino acids. The germline V and J ends were trimmed by 2 bases and 2 bases, with 9 bases remaining between them. Per the germline V gene, CDR1 is ENHRY and CDR2 is SYGVKD. CDR3: CAISEGATNTEAFF. CDR3 bases: TGTGCCATCAGTGAGGGGGCGACTAACACTGAAGCTTTCTTT.

This chain uses TRBV15 with TRBJ2-6; D is unresolved. Germline V gene sequence: CDR1 LNHNV, CDR2 YYDKDF (reference sequence). The CDR3 totals 18 residues. V shed 8 bases and J shed 4 bases, with 24 bases lying between them. The CDR3: CATSEFGEGASGANVLTF. The CDR3 region has the DNA TGTGCCACCTCGGAATTCGGTGAAGGCGCCTCGGGGGCCAACGTCCTGACTTTC.

This sequence joins TRBV7-2 and TRBJ2-3; TRBD2 is a possible D gene (6 bases). This CDR3 is built from 16 residues. Germline-derived CDR1 and CDR2 are SGHTA and FQGNSA. Trimming pared 3 bases from V and 0 bases from J, leaving 13 bases between. DNA of the CDR3: TGTGCCAGCAGCTTGGGCGGGACCTTTAGCACAGATACGCAGTATTTT. Translation: CASSLGGTFSTDTQYF.

This clone has a single count. This chain joins TRBV24-1 and TRBJ2-1; 10 nucleotides agree with TRBD2. The CDR3 runs to 16 residues. Germline lookup yields CDR1 KGHDR and CDR2 SFDVKD. V lost 4 bases to trimming and J lost 8 bases; unmatched junction nucleotides: 10. The CDR3 here is CATSEAGTSELDEQFF. The DNA of the CDR3 is TGTGCCACCAGTGAGGCCGGGACTAGCGAATTGGATGAGCAGTTCTTC.

The chain couples TRBV6-4 to TRBJ2-1; 7 nucleotides line up with TRBD2. The CDR3 runs to 15 residues. Germline trimming cut 3 bases from V and 5 bases from J; bases unmatched to any gene: 7. In germline, CDR1 is MRHNA, CDR2 SNTAGT. In DNA, the CDR3 is TGTGCCAGCAGTGAAATTCACGGGACTAACAATGAGCAGTTCTTC. Translated, it gives CASSEIHGTNNEQFF.

The gene calls are TRBV11-2 and TRBJ2-1, with D perhaps TRBD1 or TRBD2 (5 bases each). The CDR3 spans 16 residues. Per germline, CDR1 SGHAT and CDR2 FQNNGV. The V end lost 3 bases, the J end lost 10 bases, and 22 bases lay between the germline ends. DNA for the CDR3: TGTGCCAGCAGCTTCCGGGACCGTCTAAAGGCGGAGGAGCAGTTCTTC. It encodes CASSFRDRLKAEEQFF.

The chain is built from TRBV11-2 and TRBJ2-5; D call uncertain. The CDR3 consists of 11 residues. The V end lost 4 bases, the J end lost 4 bases, and 4 bases lay between the germline ends. CDR1 is SGHAT and CDR2 is FQNNGV in the germline V gene. CDR3 sequence (DNA): TGTGCCAGCAGCTCGCGAGAGACCCAGTACTTC. It yields the protein CASSSRETQYF.

In DNA form, the CDR3 reads TGTGCCCGGGGAATCGGGAGGGGGAAGGCGAACACCGGGGAGCTGTTTTTT. It specifies CARGIGRGKANTGELFF. The chain uses TRBV30 and TRBJ2-2, with TRBD2 matching over 8 bases. CDR3 length: 17 residues. V lost 8 bases, J lost 0 bases, and 14 bases stayed unmatched. Per germline, CDR1 GTSNPN and CDR2 SVGIG (reference sequence). The whole variable domain, remainder taken from reference TRBV30 and TRBJ2-2, is SQTIHQWPATLVQPVGSPLSLECTVEGTSNPNLYWYRQAAGRGLQLLFYSVGIGQISSEVPQNLSASRPQDRQFILSSKKLLLSDSGFYLCARGIGRGKANTGELFFGEGSRLTVL.

The chain has TRBV7-3 and TRBJ2-3; 9 bases agree with TRBD1. Unmatched junction bases numbered 5, after V lost 2 bases and J lost 5 bases. Germline V lookup: CDR1 SGHTA, CDR2 FQGTGA. The CDR3 consists of 15 residues. This chain's CDR3 is CASSLRTDRGDTQYF. The CDR3 DNA follows: TGTGCCAGCAGCTTACGTACGGACAGGGGAGATACGCAGTATTTT.

The chain joins TRBV19 to TRBJ1-1; no clear D. The length of the CDR3 is 12 residues. CDR1 is LNHDA, CDR2 SQIVND, per germline (reference sequence). Trimming pared 3 bases from V and 8 bases from J, leaving 10 bases between. The DNA for the CDR3 is TGTGCCAGTAGTATCAGTAGGAGGGAAGCTTTCTTT. Its translation is CASSISRREAFF.

V and J are TRBV29-1 and TRBJ1-1, with TRBD1 matching 8 bases. CDR1 and CDR2 from the germline V gene are SQVTM and ANQGSEA. CDR3 length: 13 amino acids. V dropped 7 bases and J dropped 3; count of bases not matched to a gene: 7. The CDR3 region has the DNA TGCAGCGCCCGGGACAGGAAGGACACTGAAGCTTTCTTT. Encoded protein: CSARDRKDTEAFF.

This sequence joins TRBV21-1 and TRBJ2-2; the D segment call TRBD2 is taken from the table without a DNA check. TRBV21-1 is classified as a pseudogene. The CDR3 length is 20 residues. The CDR3 DNA reads as TGTGCCAGCAGCAAGAGTCCGCTCTTTAGCGAACTCCCCAACACCGGGGAGCTGTTTTTT. The encoded protein is CASSKSPLFSELPNTGELFF.

This chain joins TRBV11-2 and TRBJ2-3; 11 bases fit TRBD2. The V gene end was trimmed by 7 bases and the J gene end by 4 bases; junction bases not matched to a gene: 13. The CDR3 length is 17 residues. Germline assignment: CDR1 SGHAT and CDR2 FQNNGV. The CDR3 coding sequence is TGTGCCAGCATGTTACTAGCGGGGGTACCTATGGCAGATACGCAGTATTTT. Translated: CASMLLAGVPMADTQYF.

The rearrangement uses TRBV28 and TRBJ1-2; the D is unclear. Trimming left V 3 bases short and J 4 bases short, with 9 bases between. This CDR3 spans 13 amino acids. The germline V gene has CDR1 MDHEN and CDR2 SYDVKM. In DNA, the CDR3 is TGTGCCAGCAGTTTTCACCGAACCTATGGCTACACCTTC. Its protein is CASSFHRTYGYTF.

The rearrangement joins TRBV28 to TRBJ2-7; TRBD1 matches 8 bases. This CDR3 region has 15 residues. Germline values: CDR1 MDHEN, CDR2 SYDVKM. V trimming: 4 bases; J trimming: 0 bases; junction bases outside the gene matches: 5. This CDR3 reads CASSSDRGHSYEQYF. CDR3 DNA sequence: TGTGCCAGCAGTTCCGACAGGGGCCACTCCTACGAGCAGTACTTC.

The chain is built from TRBV5-6 and TRBJ1-1, with D perhaps TRBD1 (6 bases). The germline CDR1 and CDR2 sequences are SGHDT and YYEEEE. Deletions cut 5 bases from V and 2 bases from J, with 10 bases between. CDR3 size: 13 residues. The CDR3 DNA is TGTGCCAGCAGTCGAGGGGGAAACACTGAAGCTTTCTTT. Translated, it gives CASSRGGNTEAFF.

The J gene is TRBJ2-2, the V gene TRBV19; no firm D call. Between the trimmed V and J ends, which lost 3 bases and 1 base, there was a span of 6 bases. The CDR3 has 14 amino acids. CDR1 is LNHDA and CDR2 is SQIVND in the germline V gene (reference sequence). CDR3 sequence: CASSIVGNTGELFF. The CDR3 nucleotides read TGTGCCAGTAGTATCGTGGGGAACACCGGGGAGCTGTTTTTT.

This chain links TRBV4-3 with TRBJ1-4; D possibly corresponds to TRBD1 (5 bases). The CDR3 runs 14 residues. In germline, CDR1 is LGHNA, CDR2 YSLEER. Trimming removed 4 bases from V and 7 bases from J, with 13 bases in between. Here the CDR3 DNA reads TGCGCCAGCAGCCCTGGTCTCGGGGCTGAAAAACTGTTTTTT. Translating it yields CASSPGLGAEKLFF.

The chain couples TRBV3-1 (or the pseudogene TRBV3-2) to TRBJ1-2; tentative D call: TRBD1 (5 bases). Germline assignment: CDR1 LGHDT and CDR2 YNNKEL (reference sequence). This CDR3 comprises 17 residues. Trimming took off 1 base at V and 4 bases at J, with 19 bases between the two ends. CDR3 residues: CASSQGDGAPGGYGYTF. CDR3 in DNA: TGTGCCAGCAGCCAAGGCGACGGGGCCCCCGGAGGCTATGGCTACACCTTC.

The chain employs TRBV28 and TRBJ2-7; D remains unclear. The V gene lost 5 bases and the J gene lost 4 bases, with 6 bases spanning the gap. The CDR3 sequence is 11 residues long. CDR1 is MDHEN, CDR2 SYDVKM, per germline. For the CDR3, the DNA is TGTGCCAGCAGTACGAAATACGAGCAGTACTTC. Protein product: CASSTKYEQYF.

V and J are TRBV11-3 and TRBJ2-7; TRBD2 aligns across 14 bases. Germline CDR1 and CDR2: SGHNT and YENEEA. The CDR3 covers 14 residues. The V gene end was trimmed by 4 bases and the J gene end by 6 bases; junction bases not matched to a gene: 2. The CDR3 DNA reads TGTGCCAGCAGCTCGGGACTAGCGGGAGCCGAGCAGTACTTC. It yields the protein CASSSGLAGAEQYF.

The rearrangement links TRBV27 to TRBJ2-7, with D perhaps matching TRBD2 (6 bases). The CDR3 is 14 amino acids. Trimming shortened V by 5 bases and J by 3 bases, and 14 bases separated the two germline ends. Germline CDR1 is MNHEY and CDR2 is SMNVEV (reference sequence). The CDR3 coding sequence is TGTGCCAGCAGTCTTGGACCGGGGGACTACGAGCAGTACTTC. Translated, it gives CASSLGPGDYEQYF.